The source of this T cell receptor (beta chain) is a study of OX40 agonist ivuxolimab in advanced cancers. Looking at the study overall: Those treated in dose escalation had hepatocellular carcinoma, melanoma, renal cell cancer or head and neck cancer. Two patients with cutaneous melanoma and one with hepatocellular carcinoma, three in total, showed partial responses. The study's findings and limits: Compared with others, partial responders at 0.1-3.0 mg/kg displayed clonal expansion among the lowest.

Note on this clone: Its antigen remains unidentified.

Repertoires were generated with immunoSEQ multiplex PCR, while TCRdb's copy carries only in-frame clones and drops some. The table has about 25,000 clones, approximately 83% seen once. Germline-derived CDR1 and CDR2 are SGHNT and YENEEA. CDR3 length equals 15 residues. The V call is TRBV11-3, the J call TRBJ2-5; tentatively, D is TRBD2 (5 bases). Matching the DNA end better, TRBJ2-7 makes the J call doubtful. Sequences were derived from CD4+ or CD8+ T cells sorted from blood, sampled in a trial of the OX40 agonist ivuxolimab. The sequence came from an adult with an advanced solid tumor such as melanoma, head and neck, liver or kidney cancer. The CDR3 nucleotides read TGTGCCAGCAGCTTAGAGGTTGGGAGCTCCTACGAGCAGTACTTC. This codes for CASSLEVGSSYEQYF.